The clone carrying this T cell receptor (beta chain) came up a few times. Its antigen remains unknown. The sample is drawn from a study of cytomegalovirus exposure and HLA in healthy donors. Findings and limits, study-wide: Later, an analysis found that TCR clusters from the first cohort tended to co-occur in the 110 or so validation repertoires. A classifier reportedly called cytomegalovirus status with high sensitivity and specificity.

The trim removed 6 bases at V and 13 bases at J, leaving 12 bases unmatched. The germline V gene encodes CDR1 ENHRY and CDR2 SYGVKD. There are 13 residues in the CDR3. Clones were sequenced by immunoSEQ multiplex PCR, and TCRdb holds only the in-frame ones, with some missing. The data contain about 170,000 clones, roughly 90% of them singletons. Sample: PBMCs. The clonotype originates from a woman between 18 and 30 years old in good health and CMV-seronegative. The rearrangement joins TRBV10-3 to TRBJ1-2; the match to TRBD1 covers 9 bases. Here the CDR3 reads CAISPGQGQEGTF. The CDR3, as DNA: TGTGCCATCAGCCCGGGACAGGGACAAGAAGGCACCTTC.